This T cell receptor (beta chain) originates from a study of blood T cell repertoires in COVID-19. Study background: From T cells, B-cell-depleted T cells, or PBMCs came the material, which was cDNA or gDNA.

In its sample, this clone was seen once. Generated by immunoSEQ multiplex PCR, the TCRdb table keeps only in-frame clones and is missing some. Found here are roughly 120,000 clones, 85% to 90% of them singletons; the top ten hold roughly 7.9%. Specimen: peripheral blood. This sequence originates from a man between 70 and 80 years old who had recovered from COVID-19.

The CDR3 DNA follows: TGTGCCAGCAGACGCGGGACTATTCTCAATGGCTACACCTTC. Translated, it gives CASRRGTILNGYTF. This chain uses TRBV5-4 with TRBJ1-2; the D gene is possibly TRBD1 (5 bases). The germline V and J ends were trimmed by 5 bases and 6 bases, with 17 bases remaining between them. The CDR3 is 14 residues long. Germline CDR1 is SGHNT and CDR2 is YYREEE (reference sequence).